These 26 T cell receptor beta chains originate from one sample sequenced in a study of cytomegalovirus exposure and HLA in healthy donors. Method: immunoSEQ multiplex PCR; TCRdb's copy keeps in-frame clones and lacks some. The profile covers some 80,000 clones, with 90% to 97% appearing a single time and roughly 1.3% taken by the ten largest. Sequencing was performed on PBMCs. The receptor set was obtained from a woman younger than 30 in good health and CMV-seronegative.

The chain links TRBV9 to TRBJ2-3, with D possibly matching TRBD2 (6 bases). V lost 0 bases and J 5 bases, leaving 16 bases between the germline ends. This CDR3 spans 16 amino acids. The germline V gene has CDR1 SGDLS and CDR2 YYNGEE. The DNA for the CDR3 is TGTGCCAGCAGCGTAGTCGCGGGATATGGCGTAGATACGCAGTATTTT. Its translation: CASSVVAGYGVDTQYF. Combining the CDR3 with reference TRBV9 and TRBJ2-3 gives the whole variable domain DSGVTQTPKHLITATGQRVTLRCSPRSGDLSVYWYQQSLDQGLQFLIQYYNGEERAKGNILERFSAQQFPDLHSELNLSSLELGDSALYFCASSVVAGYGVDTQYFGPGTRLTVL.

This rearrangement joins TRBV5-5 to TRBJ1-1; TRBD1 agrees at 8 bases. J gave up 3 bases and V 3 bases, and 4 bases lay outside the gene matches. CDR1 SGHKS and CDR2 YYEKEE come from the germline V gene (reference sequence). The CDR3 runs to 14 residues. Written as DNA, the CDR3 is TGTGCCAGCAGCTACGGACAGGGCGACACTGAAGCTTTCTTT. Protein sequence: CASSYGQGDTEAFF. The full variable domain, in which reference TRBV5-5 and TRBJ1-1 provide the parts outside the CDR3, is DAGVTQSPTHLIKTRGQQVTLRCSPISGHKSVSWYQQVLGQGPQFIFQYYEKEERGRGNFPDRFSARQFPNYSSELNVNALLLGDSALYLCASSYGQGDTEAFFGQGTRLTVV.

CDR3 bases: TGTGCCAGCTCACCATTGTTAGGGACAGCGAGCTCCTACAATGAGCAGTTCTTC. Amino acids: CASSPLLGTASSYNEQFF. The genes are TRBV18 and TRBJ2-1; 7 bases match TRBD1. The CDR3 spans 18 residues. Germline-derived CDR1 and CDR2 are KGHSH and LQKENI. V lost 2 bases, J lost 0 bases, and 10 bases stayed unmatched.

The chain is built from TRBV7-9 and TRBJ2-5; D perhaps matches TRBD2 (5 bases). Trimming removed 1 base at V and 2 bases at J, with 14 bases between. The CDR3 contains 16 residues. From germline, CDR1 is SEHNR and CDR2 FQNEAQ (reference sequence). CDR3 in DNA: TGTGCCAGCAGCTTAGAGGTGCGGGCTCGTCAAGAGACCCAGTACTTC. Protein product: CASSLEVRARQETQYF.

This chain joins TRBV7-2 and TRBJ2-1, with 9 bases fitting TRBD2. This CDR3 has 17 amino acids. Looked up from germline, CDR1 is SGHTA and CDR2 is FQGNSA. J gave up 7 bases and V 2 bases, and 12 bases lay outside the gene matches. CDR3 DNA sequence: TGTGCCAGCAGCTTAAGTTGGTTAAGCGGGAGGAGTAATGAGCAGTTCTTC. The encoded protein is CASSLSWLSGRSNEQFF.

This sequence joins TRBV5-5 and TRBJ2-1, with D maybe TRBD2 (5 bases). Germline V gene lookup returns CDR1 SGHKS and CDR2 YYEKEE (reference sequence). This CDR3 has 13 amino acids. V shed 7 bases and J shed 3 bases, with 11 bases lying between them. The CDR3 protein is CASSSLSYNEQFF. CDR3 nucleotide sequence: TGTGCCAGCTCTAGCCTCAGCTACAATGAGCAGTTCTTC.

This rearrangement joins TRBV6-6 to TRBJ2-7; the match to TRBD1 covers 8 bases. Per germline, CDR1 MNHNY and CDR2 SVGAGI (reference sequence). The CDR3 runs 16 residues. V lost 1 base to trimming and J lost 5 bases; unmatched junction nucleotides: 10. As DNA, the CDR3 is TGTGCCAGCAGTTACTGGACCGATCAGGGGGCCCACGAGCAGTACTTC. Protein: CASSYWTDQGAHEQYF.

This chain connects TRBV27 to TRBJ1-1; the match to TRBD1 covers 8 bases. Trimming cost V 4 bases and J 0 bases; bases outside gene matches: 4. This CDR3 is built from 15 residues. Germline loops: CDR1 MNHEY, CDR2 SMNVEV (reference sequence). As DNA, the CDR3 is TGTGCCAGCAGTTCCTACAGGGGGTTGAACACTGAAGCTTTCTTT. Its protein product is CASSSYRGLNTEAFF.

V gene TRBV7-9 combines with J gene TRBJ2-7; TRBD2 matches at 8 bases. V shed 1 base, J shed 3 bases, and the junction held 2 bases outside the gene matches. Germline V gives CDR1 SEHNR, CDR2 FQNEAQ (reference sequence). The CDR3 is 14 residues long. As DNA, the CDR3 is TGTGCCAGCAGCTTAGGGCGGGAGGACTACGAGCAGTACTTC. Translated: CASSLGREDYEQYF.

This clone was counted between two and nine times. This chain's CDR3 is CASSLNAGGWYGYTF. For the CDR3, the DNA is TGTGCCAGCAGCTTAAACGCGGGAGGATGGTATGGCTACACCTTC. This chain joins TRBV7-9 and TRBJ1-2, with D hard to call. Trimming shortened V by 2 bases and J by 5 bases, and 15 bases separated the two germline ends. The CDR3 consists of 15 residues. The germline V gene has CDR1 SEHNR and CDR2 FQNEAQ (reference sequence). The full variable domain, its missing parts supplied by reference TRBV7-9 and TRBJ1-2, is DTGVSQNPRHKITKRGQNVTFRCDPISEHNRLYWYRQTLGQGPEFLTYFQNEAQLEKSRLLSDRFSAERPKGSFSTLEIQRTEQGDSAMYLCASSLNAGGWYGYTFGSGTRLTVV.

The genes are TRBV7-2 and TRBJ2-2; 12 positions agree with TRBD2. Germline-derived CDR1 and CDR2 are SGHTA and FQGNSA. CDR3 length equals 15 residues. The J segment lost 8 bases and the V segment lost 6 bases, leaving 7 bases of the junction unmatched. CDR3 DNA sequence: TGTGCCAGCAGGCCCCGACTAGCGGGAGATGGGGAGCTGTTTTTT. It codes for CASRPRLAGDGELFF.

The chain carries TRBV7-6 and TRBJ2-1; TRBD2 agrees at 14 bases. Germline V lookup: CDR1 SGHVS, CDR2 FNYEAQ. V gave up 5 bases and J gave up 3 bases; unmatched junction bases: 6. The length of the CDR3 is 17 residues. As DNA, the CDR3 is TGTGCCAGCAGCCCGTCCGGGACTAGCGGGAGCTACAATGAGCAGTTCTTC. Protein sequence: CASSPSGTSGSYNEQFF.

The gene calls are TRBV19 and TRBJ2-3, with 12 bases lining up with TRBD1. CDR1 LNHDA and CDR2 SQIVND come from the germline V gene (reference sequence). The CDR3 spans 17 residues. Trimming at V came to 7 bases and at J to 2 bases, leaving 10 bases not matched to a gene. The CDR3, as DNA: TGTGCCAGTATCCCGGCGTTGGGACAGGGGGCCACAGATACGCAGTATTTT. It specifies CASIPALGQGATDTQYF. Full variable domain (rest looked up from reference TRBV19 and TRBJ2-3): DGGITQSPKYLFRKEGQNVTLSCEQNLNHDAMYWYRQDPGQGLRLIYYSQIVNDFQKGDIAEGYSVSREKKESFPLTVTSAQKNPTAFYLCASIPALGQGATDTQYFGPGTRLTVL.

The genes are TRBV6-5 and TRBJ1-5, with TRBD1 matching over 10 bases. After removal of 5 bases from V and 7 bases from J, the junction contained 5 bases not matched to a gene. Per the germline V gene, CDR1 is MNHEY and CDR2 is SVGAGI. This CDR3 spans 14 amino acids. Here the CDR3 DNA reads TGTGCCAGCAGTACCCGGGACAGGGGCCAGCCCCAGCATTTT. Protein product: CASSTRDRGQPQHF.

The chain has TRBV27 and TRBJ2-1, with 13 bases lining up with TRBD2. The germline gives CDR1 MNHEY, CDR2 SMNVEV (reference sequence). Trimming at V came to 5 bases and at J to 7 bases, leaving 17 bases not matched to a gene. The length of the CDR3 is 19 residues. In DNA form, the CDR3 reads TGTGCCAGCAGTCATCGGACTAGCGGGAGCCCTAGACCTACAAATGAGCAGTTCTTC. It encodes CASSHRTSGSPRPTNEQFF.

This chain joins TRBV15 and TRBJ1-5, with 7 bases identical to TRBD1. The CDR3 sequence is 15 residues long. After removal of 5 bases from V and 0 bases from J, the junction contained 4 bases not matched to a gene. Per the germline V gene, CDR1 is LNHNV and CDR2 is YYDKDF (reference sequence). CDR3 sequence: CATSGRDSSNQPQHF. The DNA for the CDR3 is TGTGCCACCAGCGGCCGGGACAGTAGCAATCAGCCCCAGCATTTT.

V usage is TRBV30 and J usage is TRBJ1-5; 7 nucleotides match TRBD1. V was clipped by 4 bases and J by 6 bases; unmatched bases: 6. This CDR3 has 13 residues. The germline V gene has CDR1 GTSNPN and CDR2 SVGIG (reference sequence). CDR3 loop: CAWNDRVRQPQHF. DNA of the CDR3: TGTGCCTGGAATGACAGGGTTCGTCAGCCCCAGCATTTT.

V gene TRBV4-2 combines with J gene TRBJ2-1; no reliable D call. The length of the CDR3 is 14 residues. Trimming cost V 9 bases and J 4 bases, with 16 bases left between them. Germline CDR1 is LGHNA and CDR2 is YNFKEQ. The DNA of the CDR3 is TGTGCCAGTGGTCTAGTTAGGTCGTACAATGAGCAGTTCTTC. This sequence encodes CASGLVRSYNEQFF.

This clone was counted once. The V call is TRBV6-5, the J call TRBJ1-4; 9 bases fit TRBD1. Losses at the gene ends were 6 bases for V and 5 bases for J; bases not matched to a gene: 4. The germline V gene has CDR1 MNHEY and CDR2 SVGAGI. The CDR3 sequence is 14 residues long. The CDR3 loop reads CASSTGTGNEKLFF. DNA of the CDR3: TGTGCCAGCAGCACCGGGACAGGGAATGAAAAACTGTTTTTT.

The chain uses TRBV11-3 and TRBJ2-2; 8 nucleotides align to TRBD1. This CDR3 has 14 amino acids. With V trimmed by 5 bases and J by 7 bases, 6 bases remained unmatched. Germline-derived CDR1 and CDR2 are SGHNT and YENEEA. CDR3 amino acids: CASSRQGHDGELFF. CDR3 sequence (DNA): TGTGCCAGCAGCAGACAGGGGCACGACGGGGAGCTGTTTTTT.

This clone has only one observation. The rearrangement links TRBV28 to TRBJ2-3; 7 positions match TRBD2. CDR3 size: 14 residues. The J segment lost 5 bases and the V segment lost 3 bases, leaving 5 bases of the junction unmatched. Germline CDR1 and CDR2: MDHEN and SYDVKM. The CDR3 protein is CASSLDRGVDTQYF. DNA for the CDR3: TGTGCCAGCAGTTTGGATCGGGGGGTAGATACGCAGTATTTT.

The J gene is TRBJ2-6, the V gene TRBV27; D remains unclear. Between the trimmed V and J ends, which lost 4 bases and 1 base, there was a span of 8 bases. This CDR3 has 15 residues. Looked up from germline, CDR1 is MNHEY and CDR2 is SMNVEV (reference sequence). The CDR3 is CASSYERSGANVLTF. The DNA of the CDR3 is TGTGCCAGCAGTTACGAGAGATCTGGGGCCAACGTCCTGACTTTC.

The V gene is TRBV7-9, the J gene TRBJ2-5, with 10 bases that match TRBD2. CDR3 length: 17 amino acids. Germline loops: CDR1 SEHNR, CDR2 FQNEAQ (reference sequence). V was pared by 8 bases and J by 3 bases, with 15 bases of the junction left unmatched. In nucleotides, the CDR3 is TGTGCCAGCTGGGTTGGTCGCGGGCTAGCGGGAGAAGAGACCCAGTACTTC. Its translation: CASWVGRGLAGEETQYF.

V usage is TRBV7-9 and J usage is TRBJ2-3, with D hard to call. Trimming left V 4 bases short and J 2 bases short, with 16 bases between. This CDR3 region has 16 residues. The germline V gene encodes CDR1 SEHNR and CDR2 FQNEAQ (reference sequence). The CDR3 region is CASSYFGQKSTDTQYF. As DNA, the CDR3 is TGTGCCAGCAGCTACTTTGGGCAGAAGTCCACAGATACGCAGTATTTT.

The chain recombines TRBV10-1 with TRBJ1-1; TRBD1 matches at 8 bases. Germline trimming cut 6 bases from V and 0 bases from J; bases unmatched to any gene: 9. CDR1 and CDR2 (germline): WNHNN, SYGVQD (reference sequence). The CDR3 consists of 16 residues. Here the CDR3 DNA reads TGCGCCAGCAGCCGCGGACAGGGATCCATGAACACTGAAGCTTTCTTT. Protein sequence: CASSRGQGSMNTEAFF.

This chain links TRBV6-6 with TRBJ2-7, with 9 bases aligning to TRBD1. The germline CDR1 and CDR2 sequences are MNHNY and SVGAGI (reference sequence). Trimming took 4 bases from V and 1 from J; bases not matched to a gene: 5. The CDR3 is 15 amino acids. CDR3 loop: CASSSWTGASYEQYF. CDR3 DNA: TGTGCCAGCAGTTCTTGGACAGGGGCTTCCTACGAGCAGTACTTC.